This TCR beta chain was recovered during a study of long-term antiretroviral therapy in people with HIV. CDR1 is SGHRS, CDR2 YFSETQ, per germline. Trimming cost V 8 bases and J 1 base; bases outside gene matches: 5. This CDR3 is built from 13 residues. The assay, immunoSEQ v3.0, was run at survey level. Libraries were prepared by immunoSEQ multiplex PCR; TCRdb keeps only in-frame clonotypes and omits some of them. The sample has 20,000 to 25,000 clones; 81% are singletons. V is TRBV5-1 and J is TRBJ2-5; 7 bases agree with TRBD1. This material consisted of unsorted PBMCs, taken 0.1 years before starting antiretroviral therapy. The receptor was derived from a man aged 35 to 55 with HIV. CDR3 residues: CASIGQAQETQYF. DNA of the CDR3: TGCGCCAGTATCGGACAGGCCCAAGAGACCCAGTACTTC. The whole variable domain, remainder taken from reference TRBV5-1 and TRBJ2-5, is KAGVTQTPRYLIKTRGQQVTLSCSPISGHRSVSWYQQTPGQGLQFLFEYFSETQRNKGNFPGRFSGRQFSNSRSEMNVSTLELGDSALYLCASIGQAQETQYFGPGTRLLVL.